This entry is about one T cell receptor (beta chain). Its specificity is not known. The record originates from a study of cytotoxic CD8 clonotypes in ibrutinib-treated CLL. Study-wide background: Mean productive templates were under 270,000; mean productive rearrangements were roughly 94,000. Study-wide results and limits: Stable or contracted on treatment, public clonotypes were also uncommon.

The data were produced by immunoSEQ multiplex PCR, yet TCRdb's version contains in-frame clones alone and is incomplete. Of fewer than 85,000 clones in the sample, roughly 80% were seen once. The germline gives CDR1 ENHRY, CDR2 SYGVKD. With 3 bases removed from V and 5 bases from J, the gap between germline ends came to 16 bases. This CDR3 is built from 15 residues. This receptor was taken from a human donor with chronic lymphocytic leukemia. Source: PBMCs, taken after 12 months of ibrutinib treatment. This chain uses TRBV10-3 with TRBJ1-2, with a weak D call TRBD1 (5 bases). The CDR3 sequence: CAISDPASRGYGYTF. The CDR3 DNA is TGTGCCATCAGTGACCCAGCGTCCCGGGGGTATGGCTACACCTTC.